This TCR beta chain originates from a study of patients and donors after allogeneic stem cell transplantation. TCRdb called the RT-PCR reads again in MiXCR, with one record for every CDR3 protein. Here the sample spans 920,000 or so distinct CDR3 sequences, under 20% being singletons. This CDR3 is built from 16 residues. CDR1 is MDHEN and CDR2 is SYDVKM in the germline V gene. The ends were cut back, 8 bases at V and 0 bases at J, with 16 bases in the middle. This clonotype was counted a few times. This TCR came from a human donor who was either an allogeneic HSCT recipient or a stem cell or donor lymphocyte infusion donor (not recorded which). It is not recorded whose cells these are; they may come from a transplant donor. The rearrangement uses TRBV28 and TRBJ1-4; tentatively, D is TRBD1 (5 bases). The source material was blood, either unsorted or a sorted T cell fraction (not recorded which). CDR3 nucleotide sequence: TGTGCCAGCCTGACGGGGGTGGGCGCAACTAATGAAAAACTGTTTTTT. This sequence encodes CASLTGVGATNEKLFF.